This paragraph covers one T cell receptor beta chain sequence. Germline values: CDR1 ENHRY, CDR2 SYGVKD. Trimming took 7 bases from V and 6 from J, leaving 20 bases between them. The CDR3 consists of 15 residues. The data originate from a study of T cells after yellow fever vaccination. TCRdb called the 5' RACE reads again in MiXCR, with one record for every CDR3 protein. The sample has 250,000 to 300,000 distinct CDR3 sequences, over 4.5% seen once; the top ten hold under 3.5%. The sequence came from a man aged 18 to 35 who received the YFV17D yellow fever vaccine. The chain combines TRBV10-3 with TRBJ2-3, with D perhaps matching TRBD2 (6 bases). Specimen: CD4+ T cells sorted from PBMCs, collected on the day of the yellow fever booster vaccination. The CDR3 region is CAIKEEGRVVDTQYF. The CDR3 DNA follows: TGTGCCATCAAGGAGGAGGGCCGAGTCGTCGATACGCAGTATTTT.